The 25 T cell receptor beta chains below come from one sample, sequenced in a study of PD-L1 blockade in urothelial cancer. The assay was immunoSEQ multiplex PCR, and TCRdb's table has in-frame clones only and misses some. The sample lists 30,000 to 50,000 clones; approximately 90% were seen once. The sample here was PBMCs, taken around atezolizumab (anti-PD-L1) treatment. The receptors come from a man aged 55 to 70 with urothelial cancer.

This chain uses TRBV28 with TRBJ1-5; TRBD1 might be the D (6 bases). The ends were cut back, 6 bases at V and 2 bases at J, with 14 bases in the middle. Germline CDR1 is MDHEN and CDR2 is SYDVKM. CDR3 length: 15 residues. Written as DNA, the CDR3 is TGTGCCAGCAGACTAACACAGGGTGGCAATCAGCCCCAGCATTTT. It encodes CASRLTQGGNQPQHF.

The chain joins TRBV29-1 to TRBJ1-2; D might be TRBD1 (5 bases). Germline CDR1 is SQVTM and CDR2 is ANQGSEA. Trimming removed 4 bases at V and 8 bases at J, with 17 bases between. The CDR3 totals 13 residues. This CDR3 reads CSVGQGWFDGYTF. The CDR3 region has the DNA TGCAGCGTTGGGCAGGGATGGTTCGACGGCTACACCTTC.

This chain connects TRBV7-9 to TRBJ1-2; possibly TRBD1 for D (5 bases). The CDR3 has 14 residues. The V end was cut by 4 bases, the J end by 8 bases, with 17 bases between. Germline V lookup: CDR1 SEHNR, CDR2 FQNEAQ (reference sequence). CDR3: CASSWGSRESGYTF. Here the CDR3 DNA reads TGTGCCAGCAGCTGGGGAAGCAGGGAATCGGGCTACACCTTC.

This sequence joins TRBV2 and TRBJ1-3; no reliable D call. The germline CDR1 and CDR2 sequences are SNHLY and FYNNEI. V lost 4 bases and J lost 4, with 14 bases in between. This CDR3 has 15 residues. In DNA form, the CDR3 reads TGTGCCAGCAGTGGGGCCGGAGGGAGCGGAAACACCATATATTTT. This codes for CASSGAGGSGNTIYF.

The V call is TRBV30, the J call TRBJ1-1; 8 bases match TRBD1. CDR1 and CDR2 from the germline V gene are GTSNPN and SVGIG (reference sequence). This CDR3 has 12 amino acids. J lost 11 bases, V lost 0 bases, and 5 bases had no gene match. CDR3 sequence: CAWSVIRDRAFF. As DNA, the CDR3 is TGTGCCTGGAGTGTAATCCGGGACAGGGCTTTCTTT. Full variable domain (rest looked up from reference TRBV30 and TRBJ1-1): SQTIHQWPATLVQPVGSPLSLECTVEGTSNPNLYWYRQAAGRGLQLLFYSVGIGQISSEVPQNLSASRPQDRQFILSSKKLLLSDSGFYLCAWSVIRDRAFFGQGTRLTVV.

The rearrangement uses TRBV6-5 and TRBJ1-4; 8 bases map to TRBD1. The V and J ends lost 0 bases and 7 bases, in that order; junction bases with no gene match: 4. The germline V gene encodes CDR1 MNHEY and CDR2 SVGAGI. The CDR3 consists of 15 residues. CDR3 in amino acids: CASSYSDRDGEKLFF. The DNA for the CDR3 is TGTGCCAGCAGTTACTCGGACAGGGACGGTGAAAAACTGTTTTTT.

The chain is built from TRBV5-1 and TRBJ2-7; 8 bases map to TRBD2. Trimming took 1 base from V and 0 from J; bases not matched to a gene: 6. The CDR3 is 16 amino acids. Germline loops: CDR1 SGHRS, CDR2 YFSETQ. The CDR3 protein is CASSLLSGSSSYEQYF. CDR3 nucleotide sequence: TGCGCCAGCAGCTTGTTAAGCGGGAGCTCCTCCTACGAGCAGTACTTC.

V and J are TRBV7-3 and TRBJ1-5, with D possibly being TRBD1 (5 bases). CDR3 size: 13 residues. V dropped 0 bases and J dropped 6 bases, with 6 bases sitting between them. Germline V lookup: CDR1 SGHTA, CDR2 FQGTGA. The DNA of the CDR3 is TGTGCCAGCAGCTTAACCGGGGGTCAGCCCCAGCATTTT. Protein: CASSLTGGQPQHF.

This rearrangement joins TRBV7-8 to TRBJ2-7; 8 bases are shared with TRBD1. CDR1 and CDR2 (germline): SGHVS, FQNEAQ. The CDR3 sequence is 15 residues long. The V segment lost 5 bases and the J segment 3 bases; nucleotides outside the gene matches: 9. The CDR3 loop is CASSAGTGNFYEQYF. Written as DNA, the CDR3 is TGTGCCAGCAGCGCCGGGACAGGTAATTTCTACGAGCAGTACTTC.

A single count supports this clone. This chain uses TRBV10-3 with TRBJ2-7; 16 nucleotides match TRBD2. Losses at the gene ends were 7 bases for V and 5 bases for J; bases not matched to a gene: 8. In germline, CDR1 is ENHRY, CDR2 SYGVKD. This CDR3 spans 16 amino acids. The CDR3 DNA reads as TGTGCCATCATGGGACTAGCGGGAGGGCCGATCGACGAGCAGTACTTC. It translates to CAIMGLAGGPIDEQYF.

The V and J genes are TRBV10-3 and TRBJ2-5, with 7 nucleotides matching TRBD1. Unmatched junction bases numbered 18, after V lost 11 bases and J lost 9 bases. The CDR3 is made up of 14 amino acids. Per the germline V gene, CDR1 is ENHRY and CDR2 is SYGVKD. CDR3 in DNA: TGTGCCGTTTACAGGGGCCTAGCCGGGGATCCCCAGTACTTC. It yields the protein CAVYRGLAGDPQYF.

The CDR3 DNA reads as TGTGCCAGCAGCGTAACTAGCGGGAGTAGCAATGAGCAGTTCTTC. Translating gives CASSVTSGSSNEQFF. This chain connects TRBV14 to TRBJ2-1; TRBD2 agrees at 11 bases. V was pared by 5 bases and J by 6 bases, with 6 bases of the junction left unmatched. Germline CDR1 SGHDN, CDR2 FVKESK. CDR3 length: 15 residues.

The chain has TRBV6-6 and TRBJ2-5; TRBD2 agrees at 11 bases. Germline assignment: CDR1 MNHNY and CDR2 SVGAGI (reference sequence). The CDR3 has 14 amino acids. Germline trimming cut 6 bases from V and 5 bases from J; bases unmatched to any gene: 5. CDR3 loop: CASSPTSGIETQYF. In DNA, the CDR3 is TGTGCCAGCAGCCCGACTAGCGGGATTGAGACCCAGTACTTC.

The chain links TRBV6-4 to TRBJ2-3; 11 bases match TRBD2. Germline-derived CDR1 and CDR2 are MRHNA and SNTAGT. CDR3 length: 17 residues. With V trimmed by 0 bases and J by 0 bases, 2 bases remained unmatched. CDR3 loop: CASSDSSGGASTDTQYF. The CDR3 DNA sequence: TGTGCCAGCAGTGACTCTAGCGGGGGGGCTAGCACAGATACGCAGTATTTT.

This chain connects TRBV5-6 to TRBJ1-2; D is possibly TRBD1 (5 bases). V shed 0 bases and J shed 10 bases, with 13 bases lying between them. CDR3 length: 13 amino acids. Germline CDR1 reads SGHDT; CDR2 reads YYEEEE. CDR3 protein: CASSLDTLTDYTF. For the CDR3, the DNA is TGTGCCAGCAGCTTGGATACATTGACAGACTACACCTTC.

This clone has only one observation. This CDR3 is CASSPAGRANYGYTF. CDR3 sequence (DNA): TGTGCCAGCAGCCCCGCGGGGAGGGCTAACTATGGCTACACCTTC. This chain links TRBV28 with TRBJ1-2, with D uncertain. The V end lost 6 bases, the J end lost 0 bases, and 14 bases lay between the germline ends. The CDR3 runs 15 residues. Germline lookup yields CDR1 MDHEN and CDR2 SYDVKM.

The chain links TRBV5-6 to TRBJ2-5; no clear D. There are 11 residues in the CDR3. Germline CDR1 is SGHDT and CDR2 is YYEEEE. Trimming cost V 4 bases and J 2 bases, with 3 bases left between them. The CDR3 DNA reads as TGTGCCAGCAGCCGGCAAGAGACCCAGTACTTC. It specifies CASSRQETQYF.

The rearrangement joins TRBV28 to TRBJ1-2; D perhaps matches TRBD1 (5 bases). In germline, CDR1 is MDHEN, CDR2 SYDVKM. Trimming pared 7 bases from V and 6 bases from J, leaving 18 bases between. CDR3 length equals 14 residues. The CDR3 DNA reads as TGTGCCAGCACGAGGGCGCCGCGGGGCCATGGCTACACCTTC. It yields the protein CASTRAPRGHGYTF.

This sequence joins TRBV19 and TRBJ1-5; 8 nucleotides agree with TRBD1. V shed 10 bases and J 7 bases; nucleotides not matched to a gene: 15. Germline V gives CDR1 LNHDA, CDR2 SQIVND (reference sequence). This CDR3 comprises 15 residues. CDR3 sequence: CANSGGQGAFQPQHF. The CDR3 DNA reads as TGTGCCAATAGCGGGGGGCAGGGGGCATTCCAGCCCCAGCATTTT. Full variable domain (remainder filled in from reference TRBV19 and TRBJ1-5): DGGITQSPKYLFRKEGQNVTLSCEQNLNHDAMYWYRQDPGQGLRLIYYSQIVNDFQKGDIAEGYSVSREKKESFPLTVTSAQKNPTAFYLCANSGGQGAFQPQHFGDGTRLSIL.

In DNA form, the CDR3 reads TGTGCCAGCAGCTTAGCAGGGGTTGAGACCCAGTACTTC. This translates into CASSLAGVETQYF. The rearrangement links TRBV11-2 to TRBJ2-5; maybe TRBD1 (6 bases). CDR1 is SGHAT, CDR2 FQNNGV, per germline. The CDR3 runs 13 residues. The germline V and J ends were trimmed by 1 base and 5 bases, with 8 bases remaining between them.

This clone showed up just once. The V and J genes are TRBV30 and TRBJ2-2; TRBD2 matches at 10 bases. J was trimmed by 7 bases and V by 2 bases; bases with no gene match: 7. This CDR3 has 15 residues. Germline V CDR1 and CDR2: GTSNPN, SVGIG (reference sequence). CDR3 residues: CAWSQAGGPGGELFF. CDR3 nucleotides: TGTGCCTGGAGTCAAGCGGGAGGGCCGGGCGGGGAGCTGTTTTTT.

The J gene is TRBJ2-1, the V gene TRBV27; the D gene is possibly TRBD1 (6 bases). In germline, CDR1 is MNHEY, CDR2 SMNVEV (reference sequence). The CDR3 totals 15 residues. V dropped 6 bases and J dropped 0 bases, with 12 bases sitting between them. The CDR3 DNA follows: TGTGCCAGCAGGACAGGTGCACCCTCCTACAATGAGCAGTTCTTC. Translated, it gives CASRTGAPSYNEQFF.

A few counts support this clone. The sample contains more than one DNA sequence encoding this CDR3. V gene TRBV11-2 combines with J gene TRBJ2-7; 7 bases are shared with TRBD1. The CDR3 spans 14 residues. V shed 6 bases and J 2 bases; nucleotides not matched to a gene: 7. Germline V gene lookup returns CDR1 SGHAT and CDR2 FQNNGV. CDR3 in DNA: TGTGCCAGCAGTTTGGGCACAGGGGCCTACGAGCAGTACTTC. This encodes CASSLGTGAYEQYF.

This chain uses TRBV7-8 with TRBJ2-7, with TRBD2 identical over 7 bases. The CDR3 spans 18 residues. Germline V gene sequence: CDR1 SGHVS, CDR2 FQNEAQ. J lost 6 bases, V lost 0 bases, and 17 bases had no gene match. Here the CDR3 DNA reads TGTGCCAGCAGCTTAGCCCTCAGACTAGCAGCCCTCCACTTCGAGCAGTACTTC. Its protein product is CASSLALRLAALHFEQYF.

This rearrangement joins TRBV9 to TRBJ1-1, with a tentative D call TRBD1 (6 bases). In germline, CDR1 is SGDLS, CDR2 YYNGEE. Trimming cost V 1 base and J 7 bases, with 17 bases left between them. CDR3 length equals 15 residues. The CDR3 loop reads CASSVTGQLGSEAFF. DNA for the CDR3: TGTGCCAGCAGCGTAACCGGACAGCTGGGAAGTGAAGCTTTCTTT.